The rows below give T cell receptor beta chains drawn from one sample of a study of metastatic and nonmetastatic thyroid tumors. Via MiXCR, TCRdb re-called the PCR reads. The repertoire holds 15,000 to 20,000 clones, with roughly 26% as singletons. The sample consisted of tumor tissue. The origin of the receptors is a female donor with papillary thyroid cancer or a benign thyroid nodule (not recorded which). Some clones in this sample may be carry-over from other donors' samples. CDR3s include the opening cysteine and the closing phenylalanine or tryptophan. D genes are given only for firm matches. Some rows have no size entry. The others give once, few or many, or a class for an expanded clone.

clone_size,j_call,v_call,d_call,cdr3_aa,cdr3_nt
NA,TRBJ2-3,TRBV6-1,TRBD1,CASSDWDRGTDTQYF,TGTGCCAGCAGTGATTGGGACAGGGGCACAGATACGCAGTATTTT
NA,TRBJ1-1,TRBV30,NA,CAWSNRALGTEAFF,TGTGCCTGGAGTAACAGGGCTTTAGGCACTGAAGCTTTCTTT
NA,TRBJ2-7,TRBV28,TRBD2,CASSPQRGRPYEQYF,TGTGCCAGCAGTCCACAGCGGGGGAGACCCTACGAGCAGTACTTC
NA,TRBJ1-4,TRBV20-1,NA,CSANGDIKDEKLFF,TGCAGTGCAAACGGGGACATTAAGGATGAAAAACTGTTTTTT
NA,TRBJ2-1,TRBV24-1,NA,CATSEGGDYNEQFF,TGTGCCACCAGTGAAGGAGGGGACTACAATGAGCAGTTCTTC
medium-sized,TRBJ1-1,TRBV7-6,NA,CASSLYAEGSTEAFF,TGTGCCAGCAGCTTATACGCCGAGGGTAGCACTGAAGCTTTCTTT
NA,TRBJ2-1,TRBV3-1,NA,CASSQGAEEQFF,TGTGCCAGCAGCCAAGGAGCGGAAGAGCAGTTCTTC
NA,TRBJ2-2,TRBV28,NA,CASRLRLASNTGELFF,TGTGCCAGCAGGCTGAGGCTAGCTTCGAACACCGGGGAGCTGTTTTTT
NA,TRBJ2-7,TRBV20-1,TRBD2,CSARAGTSGYEQYF,TGCAGTGCTAGGGCCGGGACTAGCGGGTACGAGCAGTACTTC
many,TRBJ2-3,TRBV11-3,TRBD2,CASRNGLALVSGTDTQYF,TGTGCCAGCAGAAATGGACTAGCGCTCGTAAGTGGCACAGATACGCAGTATTTT
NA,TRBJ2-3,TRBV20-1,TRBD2,CSPGLAVSTDTQYF,TGCAGTCCGGGACTAGCGGTTAGCACAGATACGCAGTATTTT